Following are 11 T cell receptor beta chains from one sample sequenced in a study of T cells in Graves' hyperthyroidism and ophthalmopathy. Regions amplified from RNA transcripts were the TCR beta CDR3 regions. Using the HTBI primer set, a first-round RT-PCR was run on the TCR CDR3. TCRdb reprocessed the multiplex PCR reads via MiXCR and lists one record per CDR3 protein. Here the sample spans about 96,000 distinct CDR3 sequences, over 50% being singletons. Material for sequencing was blood. These receptors all come from a woman between 40 and 50 years old with Graves' hyperthyroidism.

The chain couples TRBV6-5 to TRBJ2-3, with 7 bases lining up with TRBD1. After removal of 2 bases from V and 5 bases from J, the junction contained 10 bases not matched to a gene. From germline, CDR1 is MNHEY and CDR2 SVGAGI. CDR3 size: 16 residues. The CDR3 bases are TGTGCCAGCAGTTACCTTGGCAGGCAGGGGGTAGATACGCAGTATTTT. Its protein product is CASSYLGRQGVDTQYF.

The gene calls are TRBV20-1 and TRBJ1-2; D gene unclear. There are 12 residues in the CDR3. Germline CDR1 DFQATT, CDR2 SNEGSKA (reference sequence). Trimming removed 0 bases from V and 7 bases from J, with 9 bases in between. The CDR3 sequence is CSARETAGGYTF. Written as DNA, the CDR3 is TGCAGTGCTAGAGAGACCGCAGGTGGCTACACCTTC.

Concerning this clonotype itself: One end of the junction fails to match germline, which may point to a read error. This chain uses TRBV7-8 with TRBJ1-4; D is uncertain. Looked up from germline, CDR1 is SGHVS and CDR2 is FQNEAQ. This CDR3 is 14 amino acids long. Written as DNA, the CDR3 is TGTGCCAGCAGCTACGGCCGTTATAATGAGAAACTGTTTTTT. It codes for CASSYGRYNEKLFF.

On this clonotype itself: An end of the junction differs from the germline gene, which may be a read error. The rearrangement joins TRBV7-8 to TRBJ2-1, with D tentatively TRBD2 (6 bases). Germline V gives CDR1 SGHVS, CDR2 FQNEAQ. The CDR3 spans 16 residues. The CDR3 region has the DNA TGTGCCGGCAGCTTAAGGCCGGGAGATTCCTACAATGAGCAGTTCTTC. Its protein is CAGSLRPGDSYNEQFF. Combining the CDR3 with reference TRBV7-8 and TRBJ2-1 gives the whole variable domain GAGVSQSPRYKVAKRGQDVALRCDPISGHVSLFWYQQALGQGPEFLTYFQNEAQLDKSGLPSDRFFAERPEGSVSTLKIQRTQQEDSAVYLCAGSLRPGDSYNEQFFGPGTRLTVL.

This clonotype occurred many times. The V and J genes are TRBV6-2 or TRBV6-3 and TRBJ1-5; TRBD1 might be the D (6 bases). V lost 4 bases to trimming and J lost 4 bases, with 11 bases between them. CDR1 is MNHEY, CDR2 SVGEGT, per germline. CDR3 size: 14 residues. DNA of the CDR3: TGTGCCAGCAGTTGGTGGGGGGCAAATCAGCCCCAGCATTTT. Protein sequence: CASSWWGANQPQHF.

The rearrangement uses TRBV10-3 and TRBJ1-2; D is perhaps TRBD1 (5 bases). With 8 bases removed from V and 0 bases from J, the gap between germline ends came to 13 bases. The CDR3 has 14 amino acids. Germline loops: CDR1 ENHRY, CDR2 SYGVKD. This CDR3 reads CAIAEGRANYGYTF. The CDR3 coding sequence is TGTGCCATCGCCGAGGGGCGGGCTAACTATGGCTACACCTTC.

The chain links TRBV7-9 to TRBJ2-6; 9 bases agree with TRBD1. Trimming cost V 4 bases and J 3 bases; bases outside gene matches: 1. The CDR3 length is 15 residues. Germline-derived CDR1 and CDR2 are SEHNR and FQNEAQ (reference sequence). The CDR3 is CASSWGQGGANVLTF. As DNA, the CDR3 is TGTGCCAGCAGCTGGGGACAGGGTGGGGCCAACGTCCTGACTTTC.

The genes are TRBV7-8 and TRBJ2-2, with D maybe TRBD2 (7 bases). There are 15 residues in the CDR3. Looked up from germline, CDR1 is SGHVS and CDR2 is FQNEAQ. Trimming pared 0 bases from V and 4 bases from J, leaving 9 bases between. The CDR3, as DNA: TGTGCCAGCAGCTTAGCGGGAGGGGGCACCGGGGAGCTGTTTTTT. Encoded protein: CASSLAGGGTGELFF.

The rearrangement links TRBV19 to TRBJ2-5; D tentatively fits TRBD1 or TRBD2 (5 bases each). The CDR3 sequence is 15 residues long. Germline-derived CDR1 and CDR2 are LNHDA and SQIVND (reference sequence). V lost 11 bases, J lost 9 bases, and 28 bases lay in between. This chain's CDR3 is CAWSGRGSGWKPQYF. CDR3 DNA: TGTGCCTGGAGTGGACGGGGCTCAGGTTGGAAGCCCCAGTACTTC.

The rearrangement joins TRBV7-2 to TRBJ2-5; D is unresolved. The germline CDR1 and CDR2 sequences are SGHTA and FQGNSA. The CDR3 is 12 amino acids. V lost 5 bases to trimming and J lost 5 bases, with 9 bases between them. CDR3 sequence reads: CASSLRTETQYF. For the CDR3, the DNA is TGTGCCAGCAGCCTAAGGACGGAGACCCAGTACTTC.

This clonotype was seen many times. CDR3 sequence (DNA): TGCGCCAGCCGTCGGGACAGGGGCCATACTAGCGGATCCTACGAGCAGTACTTC. Its protein is CASRRDRGHTSGSYEQYF. The chain combines TRBV5-1 with TRBJ2-7, with 10 bases aligning to TRBD1. The CDR3 extends over 18 amino acids. The junction had 17 bases not matched to a gene; V was cut back by 7 bases and J by 1 base. Germline V CDR1 and CDR2: SGHRS, YFSETQ. Full variable domain (outside the CDR3, taken from reference TRBV5-1 and TRBJ2-7): KAGVTQTPRYLIKTRGQQVTLSCSPISGHRSVSWYQQTPGQGLQFLFEYFSETQRNKGNFPGRFSGRQFSNSRSEMNVSTLELGDSALYLCASRRDRGHTSGSYEQYFGPGTRLTVT.